The clone carrying this T cell receptor beta chain was observed a handful of times. Its antigen is currently unknown. The V and J ends lost 3 bases and 3 bases respectively, with 9 bases between them. The germline V gene encodes CDR1 LGHDT and CDR2 YNNKEL (reference sequence). The length of the CDR3 is 14 residues. This sample is drawn from a study of T cells after yellow fever vaccination. Study-wide findings and caveats: Repertoires obtained by FACS sorting could include abundant clonotypes that entered as contaminants from the bulk population.

TCRdb itself ran the 5' RACE reads through MiXCR, one entry per CDR3 protein. This sample carries approximately 550,000 distinct CDR3 sequences, 15% to 20% of them seen once, and the ten largest clones take over 11%. The clonotype comes from a man aged 25 to 40 who received the YFV17D yellow fever vaccine. Material: PBMCs, obtained 15 days after the yellow fever booster vaccination. The chain has TRBV3-1 and TRBJ2-1, with a tentative D call TRBD2 (6 bases). Here the CDR3 DNA reads TGTGCCAGCAGCCAGGAGGGTCGCTACAATGAGCAGTTCTTC. Encoded protein: CASSQEGRYNEQFF.